This T cell receptor beta chain was profiled in a study of OX40 agonist ivuxolimab in advanced cancers. Across the study: Partial responses were recorded for three patients, including one with hepatocellular carcinoma and two with cutaneous melanoma.

Unmatched junction bases numbered 10, after V lost 6 bases and J lost 5 bases. Germline V gene sequence: CDR1 SQVTM, CDR2 ANQGSEA. The CDR3 length is 14 residues. The protocol was immunoSEQ multiplex PCR, while the TCRdb copy is restricted to in-frame clones and leaves out a portion. The sample shows 60,000 or so clones, about nine tenths of them seen only once. This receptor was identified in an adult with an advanced solid tumor such as melanoma, head and neck, liver or kidney cancer. This chain joins TRBV29-1 and TRBJ1-1, with 9 bases that match TRBD1. The material was CD4+ or CD8+ T cells sorted from blood, obtained in a trial of the OX40 agonist ivuxolimab. The CDR3 DNA is TGCAGCGTGGCCCTGGGACAGGGAGGAACTGAAGCTTTCTTT. This codes for CSVALGQGGTEAFF.